This T cell receptor (beta chain) derives from a study of blood T cell repertoires in COVID-19 (dated by TCRdb to between 2020 and 2021). Regarding the study in general: Samples from collaborators originated in the United States, Italy and Spain and spanned both the acute and convalescent phases of COVID-19. A de-identified subject ID, COVID-19 status, age in years and sex were almost always included in the sample metadata. Subjects who had been exposed to COVID-19, were actively infected with it, or had recovered from it provided the deeply sampled blood TCRbeta repertoires that made up the dataset. A freely available public database, intended as a resource for researchers studying the immune response to SARS-CoV-2, is where the repertoires were released. Where HLA class I and class II types were available, the types were taken from metadata supplied by the sample provider, not from assay-based typing. Samples were obtained from the ongoing ImmuneRACE study (first 160 participants) and from about 1,300 subjects provided by 6 global collaborators. The prospective study material was composed of cDNA or gDNA derived from T cells, B-cell-depleted T cells, or PBMCs. Results the study describes overall, beyond this receptor: Clinical and demographic metadata were provided uncurated, with the amount varying by source and participant.

As to this clone: Its antigen specificity is not known. Nothing much larger sits one base from this clone, and base qualities are not available.

Its CDR3 holds 15 amino acids, cysteine through phenylalanine. The DNA shown is the 45-base CDR3, in frame from base 1. According to the germline V gene, CDR1 reads MDHEN and CDR2 reads SYDVKM. After removal of 4 bases from V and 0 bases from J, the junction retains 3 bases not matched to a gene. Whole blood was collected in K2EDTA tubes by collaborating institutions according to the institutions' own protocols. For TCRbeta analysis, collaborators shipped samples in one of three forms: frozen whole blood, isolated PBMCs, or DNA extracted from either of those sample types. TCRbeta CDR3 regions were amplified from genomic DNA by means of the immunoSEQ Assay, a bias-controlled multiplex PCR. Processing in the source paper ran as follows. The number of nucleated cells in each sample was estimated by amplification of reference gene primers within the assay. To quantify the absolute abundance of each unique TCRbeta CDR3 rearrangement, sequence reads were collapsed and filtered. For each sample, productive Simpson clonality was calculated by taking the square root of Simpson's diversity index across productive rearrangements. TCRdb mirrors the immuneACCESS table, restricted to in-frame sequences. Some clones are absent from its copies; in checked studies, under half trace to an unresolved V gene, and the reason for the others is unknown. The DNA was the basis for D and trimming; V, J and clone size are from that table. The sample data list some 340,000 clones, and 75% to 90% of these were observed just once. Approximately 3.7% of the sample is in the top ten clones.

This receptor was obtained from a woman between 18 and 30 years old with acute or convalescent COVID-19. The chain is encoded by TRBV28 joined to TRBJ2-1, with TRBD2 identical over 7 junction bases. Material: peripheral blood. The CDR3 region: CASSSLAVSYNEQFF. DNA sequence: TGTGCCAGCAGTTCTCTAGCGGTCTCCTACAATGAGCAGTTCTTC.